This passage covers 15 T cell receptor beta chains from one sample sequenced in a study of radiotherapy plus CTLA-4 blockade in lung cancer. Profiling relied on immunoSEQ multiplex PCR, and the TCRdb table lists in-frame clones only, not all of them. The sample lists about 14,000 clones; 72% were seen once. The sequencing here drew on peripheral blood, taken from a patient treated with radiotherapy plus ipilimumab. Receptors were obtained from a human donor with non-small cell lung cancer whose response to radiotherapy plus ipilimumab could not be evaluated.

This chain joins TRBV28 and TRBJ1-2; 7 bases align to TRBD1. CDR1 MDHEN and CDR2 SYDVKM come from the germline V gene. The CDR3 has 13 residues. The V gene end was trimmed by 6 bases and the J gene end by 8 bases; junction bases not matched to a gene: 9. CDR3 nucleotides: TGTGCCAGCAGGAAGTCGACAGGGAGGGGCTACACCTTC. Its translation: CASRKSTGRGYTF.

J is TRBJ1-1 and V is TRBV6-6; no clear D gene. Germline V gene data show CDR1 as MNHNY and CDR2 as SVGAGI (reference sequence). There are 13 residues in the CDR3. V was trimmed by 0 bases and J by 1 base, leaving 3 bases between them. CDR3 region: CASSYSQNTEAFF. The DNA for the CDR3 is TGTGCCAGCAGTTACTCCCAGAACACTGAAGCTTTCTTT.

The gene calls are TRBV6-6 and TRBJ1-3; 7 bases match TRBD1. The V gene's germline CDR1 is MNHNY and CDR2 SVGAGI (reference sequence). The CDR3 contains 14 residues. V lost 6 bases, J lost 0 bases, and 2 bases stayed unmatched. CDR3 bases: TGTGCCAGCAGGGGACAGACCTCTGGAAACACCATATATTTT. This translates into CASRGQTSGNTIYF.

The rearrangement links TRBV27 to TRBJ2-5, with 15 bases that match TRBD2. From germline, CDR1 is MNHEY and CDR2 SMNVEV (reference sequence). The CDR3 covers 15 residues. The trim removed 4 bases at V and 5 bases at J, leaving 2 bases unmatched. In DNA, the CDR3 is TGTGCCAGCAGTTCCGGGACTAGCGGGGGGGAGACCCAGTACTTC. Translating it yields CASSSGTSGGETQYF.

The chain is built from TRBV2 and TRBJ1-1, with D unclear. V lost 11 bases and J lost 4, with 14 bases in between. Per germline, CDR1 SNHLY and CDR2 FYNNEI. The CDR3 contains 12 residues. CDR3 nucleotides: TGTGCCGGTCAACGGGAGATCACTGAAGCTTTCTTT. Encoded protein: CAGQREITEAFF.

CDR3 protein: CASGGRGGYGELFF. CDR3 DNA sequence: TGTGCCAGCGGGGGGCGGGGGGGCTACGGGGAGCTGTTTTTT. This chain joins TRBV2 and TRBJ2-2; 9 bases map to TRBD2. There are 14 residues in the CDR3. Germline V gene lookup returns CDR1 SNHLY and CDR2 FYNNEI. V gave up 8 bases and J gave up 7 bases; unmatched junction bases: 8.

The chain uses TRBV30 and TRBJ1-5, with a weak D call TRBD1 (5 bases). V lost 1 base and J 5 bases, leaving 18 bases between the germline ends. The CDR3 spans 16 residues. CDR1 and CDR2 from the germline V gene are GTSNPN and SVGIG (reference sequence). This chain's CDR3 is CAWSDAKAGRYQPQHF. CDR3 bases: TGTGCCTGGAGTGACGCAAAGGCAGGGCGTTATCAGCCCCAGCATTTT.

The chain uses TRBV5-1 and TRBJ2-1; TRBD2 agrees at 13 bases. The J segment lost 4 bases and the V segment lost 4 bases, leaving 5 bases of the junction unmatched. Germline-derived CDR1 and CDR2 are SGHRS and YFSETQ. The CDR3 sequence is 16 residues long. The chain's CDR3 is CASSLLAGGLYNEQFF. The DNA of the CDR3 is TGCGCCAGCAGCCTACTAGCGGGGGGGTTATACAATGAGCAGTTCTTC.

This sequence joins TRBV7-2 and TRBJ2-3; 10 bases match TRBD1. This CDR3 spans 16 amino acids. V gave up 5 bases and J gave up 10 bases; unmatched junction bases: 15. CDR1 is SGHTA, CDR2 FQGNSA, per germline. The chain's CDR3 is CASSKTGTGVPLAQYF. CDR3 nucleotides: TGTGCCAGCAGCAAGACCGGGACAGGGGTCCCATTGGCGCAGTATTTT.

The J gene is TRBJ1-2, the V gene TRBV14, with 9 bases aligning to TRBD1. Trimming at V came to 1 base and at J to 4 bases, leaving 7 bases not matched to a gene. CDR3 length equals 16 residues. Germline loops: CDR1 SGHDN, CDR2 FVKESK. CDR3: CASSQVAGTGTYGYTF. In DNA, the CDR3 is TGTGCCAGCAGCCAAGTTGCGGGGACAGGGACCTATGGCTACACCTTC.

The chain is built from TRBV7-9 and TRBJ1-1, with D unclear. CDR3 length: 12 residues. Between the trimmed V and J ends, which lost 2 bases and 10 bases, there was a span of 11 bases. The V gene's germline CDR1 is SEHNR and CDR2 FQNEAQ (reference sequence). The CDR3 region is CASSLSTIGAFF. DNA of the CDR3: TGTGCCAGCAGCTTAAGTACCATCGGAGCTTTCTTT.

V and J are TRBV25-1 and TRBJ2-3, with TRBD2 as a possible D gene (5 bases). The V end lost 6 bases, the J end lost 8 bases, and 15 bases lay between the germline ends. The germline CDR1 and CDR2 sequences are MGHDK and SYGVNS. The CDR3 contains 13 residues. For the CDR3, the DNA is TGTGCCAGCAGCAGATTAGCGATGGCTACGCAGTATTTT. This encodes CASSRLAMATQYF.

This chain connects TRBV5-1 to TRBJ2-2, with a possible D match to TRBD1 (6 bases). The CDR3 extends over 14 amino acids. V was shortened by 2 bases and J by 8 bases, with 13 bases between the two germline ends. CDR1 and CDR2 (germline): SGHRS, YFSETQ. As DNA, the CDR3 is TGCGCCAGCAGCTTAAAACAGGGTTCTGGGGAGCTGTTTTTT. This sequence encodes CASSLKQGSGELFF.

The chain recombines TRBV29-1 with TRBJ2-1, with a possible D match to TRBD2 (6 bases). In germline, CDR1 is SQVTM, CDR2 ANQGSEA. V shed 4 bases and J shed 6 bases, with 16 bases lying between them. CDR3 length equals 14 residues. The CDR3 region has the DNA TGCAGCGTTGCGAGAGTGGAGGGAGGCAATGAGCAGTTCTTC. It yields the protein CSVARVEGGNEQFF.

This chain links TRBV9 with TRBJ2-2; 8 positions agree with TRBD1. With V trimmed by 0 bases and J by 4 bases, 5 bases remained unmatched. The CDR3 covers 16 residues. The germline gives CDR1 SGDLS, CDR2 YYNGEE. CDR3 sequence reads: CASSVAGQGSTGELFF. The CDR3 DNA reads TGTGCCAGCAGCGTAGCCGGACAGGGCTCCACCGGGGAGCTGTTTTTT.